This T cell receptor beta chain originates from a study of vaccination and CD4 T cells after COVID-19. About the study: Researchers treated cells with overlapping spike peptides taken from SARS-CoV-2, HCoV-NL63, HCoV-OC43 and HCoV-229E. Study-level results: No early post-infection timepoints were studied, and convalescent patients studied were relatively few.

With regard to this clonotype: Its antigen remains unknown.

The Oncomine TCR Beta short-read assay generated sequence data from the DNA of cultured CD4+ T cells. TCRdb re-called the PCR reads through MiXCR, storing one row per CDR3 protein. The data show 15,000 to 20,000 distinct CDR3 sequences, about 52% seen once. Between the trimmed V and J ends, which lost 7 bases and 4 bases, there was a span of 13 bases. The CDR3 loop spans 13 amino acids. This sample's treatment: roughly 10-day PBMC culture with coronavirus spike peptide pools or control peptides (ViraFEST assay). This receptor was obtained from a human donor who had recovered from COVID-19. The J gene is TRBJ1-2, the V gene TRBV12-3 or TRBV12-4; TRBD1 might be the D (5 bases). The sequencing sample was made of CD4+ T cells from blood, cultured in vitro. The CDR3 DNA sequence: TGTGCCAGCACCTACGGAAGGGGCTATGGCTACACCTTC. Translated: CASTYGRGYGYTF.